This entry concerns a single T cell receptor (beta chain). Its antigen is undetermined. Trimming took 8 bases from V and 6 from J; bases not matched to a gene: 7. The CDR3 is 13 amino acids. Germline V gives CDR1 SNHLY, CDR2 FYNNEI. This record belongs to a study of cytomegalovirus exposure and HLA in healthy donors. For the study at large: Among the approximately 410 genotyped donors, approximately 80% were placed in the Caucasian-associated ancestry cluster. Overall study findings and caveats: Associated with cytomegalovirus, according to the listing, were around 160 TCR beta chains. Cytomegalovirus status, reportedly, was diagnosed with high specificity and sensitivity by the classifier.

PCR employed 60 Vbeta and 13 Jbeta primers. Profiling relied on immunoSEQ multiplex PCR, and the TCRdb table lists in-frame clones only, not all of them. The sample has 150,000 to 200,000 clones, 75% seen once. The receptor was derived from a man aged 18 to 30 in good health and CMV-seropositive. The chain has TRBV2 and TRBJ2-7, with TRBD1 matching over 10 bases. The material sequenced was PBMCs. The CDR3 loop is CASQTGGRGEQYF. CDR3 nucleotide sequence: TGTGCCAGCCAGACAGGGGGCAGGGGCGAGCAGTACTTC.